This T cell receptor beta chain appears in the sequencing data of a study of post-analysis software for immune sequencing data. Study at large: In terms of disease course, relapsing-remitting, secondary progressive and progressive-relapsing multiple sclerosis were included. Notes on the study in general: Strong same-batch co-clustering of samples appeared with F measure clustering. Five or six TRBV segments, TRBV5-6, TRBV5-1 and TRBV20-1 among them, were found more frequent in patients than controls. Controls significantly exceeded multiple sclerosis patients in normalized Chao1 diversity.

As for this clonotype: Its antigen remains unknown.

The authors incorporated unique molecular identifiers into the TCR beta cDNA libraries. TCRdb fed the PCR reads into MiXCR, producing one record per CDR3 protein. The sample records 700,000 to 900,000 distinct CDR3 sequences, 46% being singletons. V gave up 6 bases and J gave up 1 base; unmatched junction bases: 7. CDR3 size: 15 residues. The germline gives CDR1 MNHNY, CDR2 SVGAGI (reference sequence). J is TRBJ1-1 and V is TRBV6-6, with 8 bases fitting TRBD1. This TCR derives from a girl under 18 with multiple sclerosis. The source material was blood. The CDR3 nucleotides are TGTGCCAGCAGCGACAGGGGCTCATCGAACACTGAAGCTTTCTTT. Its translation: CASSDRGSSNTEAFF.